These T cell receptor beta chains were read from a single sample in a study of Ad26.COV2.S vaccination and SARS-CoV-2 variants. Measured with immunoSEQ multiplex PCR; TCRdb has only the in-frame clones, and not every one. The data show about 440,000 clones, with about nine tenths seen just once and more than 3.5% held by the top ten. Source: peripheral blood, taken in a trial of Ad26.COV2.S vaccine versus placebo. These receptors originate from a person aged 18-60 years who received the Ad26.COV2.S COVID-19 vaccine or a placebo. Both conserved end residues are part of each CDR3. A D gene is named only where the DNA matches it firmly. Rows may omit the clone size; those that give it use once, few, many or a size class.

cdr3_nt,cdr3_aa,d_call,v_call,j_call,clone_size
TGTGCCAGCAGTGACACCATCAACGCTTCCAATGAGCAGTTCTTC,CASSDTINASNEQFF,NA,TRBV6-1,TRBJ2-1,once
TGCGCCAGCAGCCAAGTTCCCAGGTACAATGAGCAGTTCTTC,CASSQVPRYNEQFF,NA,TRBV4-3,TRBJ2-1,NA
TGCGCCAGCAGCCCGGAAGCGGGAGCGCAACCTCGGCGGCCCCAGTACTTC,CASSPEAGAQPRRPQYF,TRBD2,TRBV4-3,TRBJ2-5,NA
TGCGCCAGCAGCCTCCGTGGAGGGGGCATGGACGAGCAGTACTTC,CASSLRGGGMDEQYF,NA,TRBV5-1,TRBJ2-7,NA
TGTGCCAGCAGTTACCCGGTCCCCTCCACTAGCGAAAGCTCCTACGAGCAGTACTTC,CASSYPVPSTSESSYEQYF,TRBD2,TRBV6-2/TRBV6-3,TRBJ2-7,NA
TGCGCCAGCAGCTCGCGGGACACTACCTACGAGCAGTACTTC,CASSSRDTTYEQYF,NA,TRBV5-1,TRBJ2-7,NA
TGTGCCGGATCCGGGACAGGGGAAGAGACCCAGTACTTC,CAGSGTGEETQYF,TRBD1,TRBV7-9,TRBJ2-5,NA
TGCGCCAGCAGCCAAGATAGGGGGGGCACCACAGATACGCAGTATTTT,CASSQDRGGTTDTQYF,NA,TRBV4-3,TRBJ2-3,NA
TGCAGCGTTGCTGAGGGAGCCGAGACCCAGTACTTC,CSVAEGAETQYF,NA,TRBV29-1,TRBJ2-5,NA
TGTGCCAGCTCACCACGCCTCGACGACAATCAGCCCCAGCATTTT,CASSPRLDDNQPQHF,NA,TRBV18,TRBJ1-5,NA
TGTGCCAGCAGCTTGGTAGCTCAGAACACTGAAGCTTTCTTT,CASSLVAQNTEAFF,NA,TRBV5-4,TRBJ1-1,NA
TGTGCCAGCAGTTTGACTAGCGCAGTCGGGGAGCTGTTTTTT,CASSLTSAVGELFF,TRBD2,TRBV28,TRBJ2-2,few
TGCGCCAGCAGCTTGCTGGGGGGGAACACTGAAGCTTTCTTT,CASSLLGGNTEAFF,NA,TRBV5-1,TRBJ1-1,NA
TGTGCCAGCAGTTTAACAGGATACCGGCGTGACAGGGGGAGGACAGATACGCAGTATTTT,CASSLTGYRRDRGRTDTQYF,TRBD1,TRBV27,TRBJ2-3,NA
TGTGCCAGCAGCTTTTGGCAGGCAGATACGCAGTATTTT,CASSFWQADTQYF,NA,TRBV7-8,TRBJ2-3,NA
TGTGCCAGTAGTATAGCGGGACAGGGCACAGATACGCAGTATTTT,CASSIAGQGTDTQYF,TRBD1,TRBV19,TRBJ2-3,NA
TGTGCCAGCAGCGTAGATGGACAGAGAGCTCTCGGCTACACCTTC,CASSVDGQRALGYTF,NA,TRBV9,TRBJ1-2,NA
TGTGCCAGTAGGGAGGGGGGCACAGATACGCAGTATTTT,CASREGGTDTQYF,NA,TRBV19,TRBJ2-3,NA
TGTGCCAGCAGTTGGACAGGGGGCGTTAGGCAGCCCCAGCATTTT,CASSWTGGVRQPQHF,TRBD1,TRBV6-2/TRBV6-3,TRBJ1-5,NA
TGTGCCAGCAGCCAAGGGATCGACAGGGTCGTTCTCTTTAACACTGAAGCTTTCTTT,CASSQGIDRVVLFNTEAFF,TRBD1,TRBV14,TRBJ1-1,NA
TGTGCCAGCAGAAAACAGGGTAGAGGAGGCTACACCTTC,CASRKQGRGGYTF,NA,TRBV12-3/TRBV12-4,TRBJ1-2,NA
TGTGCCAGCAGCGTAGAGGGACAGGGTCAAGAAAAACTGTTTTTT,CASSVEGQGQEKLFF,TRBD1,TRBV9,TRBJ1-4,NA
TGTGCCAGCAGCTTAGGAGACAGCAAAGAAGCTTTCTTT,CASSLGDSKEAFF,NA,TRBV11-3,TRBJ1-1,NA
TGTGCCAGCAGTTTCTCGGGCAATCAGCCCCAGCATTTT,CASSFSGNQPQHF,NA,TRBV12-3/TRBV12-4,TRBJ1-5,NA
TGTGCCAGCAGCCAGACCCGGCCCACAGATACGCAGTATTTT,CASSQTRPTDTQYF,NA,TRBV14,TRBJ2-3,NA
TGTGCCAGCAAAGGCACAAATAATGAAAAACTGTTTTTT,CASKGTNNEKLFF,NA,TRBV12-3/TRBV12-4,TRBJ1-4,NA
TGTGCCAGCAGAGCAGGGTCCGGGGAGCTGTTTTTT,CASRAGSGELFF,NA,TRBV12-3/TRBV12-4,TRBJ2-2,once
TGTGCCAGCAGCCCCGGCGTAGGTAGCGGGAGCGTGGGCGGGGAGCTGTTTTTT,CASSPGVGSGSVGGELFF,TRBD2,TRBV7-3,TRBJ2-2,NA
TGTGCCAGCAGTGCTACCGGGACAGGGGGCACAGATACGCAGTATTTT,CASSATGTGGTDTQYF,TRBD1,TRBV28,TRBJ2-3,NA
TGTGCCAGCAGTGTGGGGGGACTAGAGACCCAGTACTTC,CASSVGGLETQYF,NA,TRBV2,TRBJ2-5,NA
TGTGCCTGGGGCGGCGTATACAATGAAAAACTGTTTTTT,CAWGGVYNEKLFF,NA,TRBV30,TRBJ1-4,NA
TGTGCCAGCTCACCGGTCGTCTCTGGGGCCAACGTCCTGACTTTC,CASSPVVSGANVLTF,NA,TRBV18,TRBJ2-6,NA
TGTGCCAGCAGCCCAGGACTAGCGGGAGTCGACAATGAGCAGTTCTTC,CASSPGLAGVDNEQFF,TRBD2,TRBV7-8,TRBJ2-1,NA
TGTGCCAGCAGCCAGCTTCCCGGGGAGCTGTTTTTT,CASSQLPGELFF,NA,TRBV14,TRBJ2-2,NA
TGTGCCAGCAGTCCAGCCGCGGGAGGGTTAAATGAGCAGTTCTTC,CASSPAAGGLNEQFF,TRBD2,TRBV28,TRBJ2-1,NA
TGTGCCAGCCGAAAGGAAGCCGGGACATACGCGTACAATGAGCAGTTCTTC,CASRKEAGTYAYNEQFF,NA,TRBV18,TRBJ2-1,once
TGTGCCAGCAGAACAGGGTTCCAGAGTTACTACGAGCAGTACTTC,CASRTGFQSYYEQYF,NA,TRBV6-5,TRBJ2-7,NA